This T cell receptor beta chain comes out of a study of spatial heterogeneity in lung cancer. Overall study context: Matched bulk RNA-seq yielded a T cell module score, and TCR transcript counts in tumor regions correlated strongly with that score.

This clonotype appeared many times. The antigen is unknown. Time point of the sample: sample taken at primary tumor resection. Patients with untreated early-stage non-small cell lung cancer, numbering more than 55, were the donors. Unsorted whole RNA of tumor, nontumor lung or frozen PBMC was sequenced. Study results and caveats: Estimated coverage of tumor T cells was around 7% for alpha and 11% to 15% for beta chains. Tumor mutation counts were tracked by expanded intratumoral alpha and beta TCR counts.

TCRdb used MiXCR to reprocess the 5' RACE reads, holding one entry per CDR3 protein. This repertoire shows 15,000 or so distinct CDR3 sequences, about 4.8% found once; its top ten account for about 18%. The input for sequencing was lung tumor tissue, taken at surgery. The sequence derives from a female donor with early-stage non-small cell lung cancer.

The CDR3 loop is CASSQGLLGNEQFF. The CDR3 DNA sequence: TGTGCCAGCAGCCAGGGACTCTTGGGCAATGAGCAGTTCTTC. This chain joins TRBV3-1 and TRBJ2-1; D may be TRBD2 (6 bases). Germline V gives CDR1 LGHDT, CDR2 YNNKEL (reference sequence). The ends were cut back, 3 bases at V and 6 bases at J, with 12 bases in the middle. The CDR3 has 14 amino acids.